The clone carrying this T cell receptor beta chain has a handful of counts. This sample was included in a study of cytomegalovirus exposure and HLA in healthy donors. Sequencing used immunoSEQ multiplex PCR; TCRdb keeps in-frame clones, though not all of them. This table has about 50,000 clones, over 85% appearing once. V was clipped by 6 bases and J by 3 bases; unmatched bases: 1. The CDR3 runs 13 residues. Germline CDR1 reads LNHDA; CDR2 reads SQIVND (reference sequence). The material sequenced was PBMCs. The TCR was taken from a man between 18 and 35 years old in good health and CMV-seronegative. The genes are TRBV19 and TRBJ2-7; 11 nucleotides agree with TRBD1. The CDR3 loop reads CASSGTGGYEQYF. CDR3 bases: TGTGCCAGTAGCGGGACAGGGGGCTACGAGCAGTACTTC.